A single sample is the source of the 17 T cell receptor beta chains below, sequenced in a study of cytomegalovirus exposure and HLA in healthy donors. Clones were read by immunoSEQ multiplex PCR, and TCRdb kept only the in-frame ones, dropping some. Among approximately 100,000 clones, roughly 90% were seen once, and the ten largest hold more than 2%. Specimen: PBMCs. These receptors all come from a woman aged 18 to 35 in good health and CMV-seronegative.

The V call is TRBV19, the J call TRBJ2-1; D remains ambiguous. Deletions cut 1 base from V and 0 bases from J, with 4 bases between. The CDR3 consists of 14 residues. CDR1 is LNHDA and CDR2 is SQIVND in the germline V gene (reference sequence). The CDR3 DNA follows: TGTGCCAGTAGTATAGTCGGCTCCTACAATGAGCAGTTCTTC. Amino acid sequence: CASSIVGSYNEQFF.

Note on this clone: Within the sample, other DNA sequences also encode this same CDR3. V usage is TRBV28 and J usage is TRBJ1-3, with 7 bases aligning to TRBD1. The V gene's germline CDR1 is MDHEN and CDR2 SYDVKM. The CDR3 covers 14 residues. The ends lost 5 bases at V and 4 bases at J; junction bases unmatched: 5. The CDR3 region is CASSQQGSGNTIYF. In DNA, the CDR3 is TGTGCCAGCAGTCAACAGGGGAGCGGAAACACCATATATTTT.

This clone was detected only a few times. The chain employs TRBV29-1 and TRBJ2-5, with TRBD2 matching 11 bases. The CDR3 loop spans 15 amino acids. Trimming at V came to 7 bases and at J to 4 bases, leaving 11 bases not matched to a gene. Germline CDR1 is SQVTM and CDR2 is ANQGSEA. The CDR3 DNA reads TGCAGCGGAGATAGCGGGAGGGCCCAAGGAGAGACCCAGTACTTC. It is translated as CSGDSGRAQGETQYF.

The V call is TRBV6-1, the J call TRBJ2-7, with D maybe TRBD1 (6 bases). This CDR3 region has 17 residues. Germline V gives CDR1 MNHNS, CDR2 SASEGT. V lost 4 bases and J lost 3, with 22 bases in between. In nucleotides, the CDR3 is TGTGCCAGCAGTGTCATTGGGTCTAACAGGGTAGGCTACGAGCAGTACTTC. Translation gives CASSVIGSNRVGYEQYF.

This sequence joins TRBV28 and TRBJ2-2; unclear D gene. V was pared by 3 bases and J by 1 base, with 3 bases between. Germline V gene lookup returns CDR1 MDHEN and CDR2 SYDVKM. This CDR3 has 13 residues. This CDR3 reads CASSFRNTGELFF. CDR3 sequence (DNA): TGTGCCAGCAGTTTTCGGAACACCGGGGAGCTGTTTTTT.

This chain links TRBV4-3 with TRBJ2-7, with D possibly TRBD2 on 6 matching bases. The CDR3 runs to 14 residues. CDR1 is LGHNA and CDR2 is YSLEER in the germline V gene. V lost 1 base to trimming and J lost 7 bases, with 14 bases between them. CDR3: CASSQGLSGGEQYF. The DNA of the CDR3 is TGCGCCAGCAGCCAAGGGCTAAGTGGGGGGGAGCAGTACTTC.

The J gene is TRBJ2-2, the V gene TRBV4-3, with 10 bases aligning to TRBD1. After removal of 2 bases from V and 2 bases from J, the junction contained 5 bases not matched to a gene. CDR3 size: 17 residues. The germline V gene encodes CDR1 LGHNA and CDR2 YSLEER. The CDR3: CASSQMTGGDNTGELFF. The CDR3 coding sequence is TGCGCCAGCAGCCAAATGACAGGGGGCGATAACACCGGGGAGCTGTTTTTT.

The chain has TRBV9 and TRBJ2-2; 9 bases agree with TRBD2. The germline gives CDR1 SGDLS, CDR2 YYNGEE. V trimming: 0 bases; J trimming: 6 bases; junction bases outside the gene matches: 9. The CDR3 is made up of 17 amino acids. CDR3 nucleotides: TGTGCCAGCAGCGTAGCTGGGCGGGGGGGCGGCCCCGGGGAGCTGTTTTTT. The encoded protein is CASSVAGRGGGPGELFF.

The genes are TRBV27 and TRBJ2-1; D may be TRBD1 (5 bases). This CDR3 has 14 amino acids. The germline V gene encodes CDR1 MNHEY and CDR2 SMNVEV (reference sequence). The V end was cut by 6 bases, the J end by 5 bases, with 14 bases between. The CDR3 sequence is CASSPLGRDNEQFF. CDR3 sequence (DNA): TGTGCCAGCAGCCCTTTGGGCAGGGACAATGAGCAGTTCTTC.

This chain uses TRBV5-1 with TRBJ2-3; 12 bases line up with TRBD2. Germline CDR1 SGHRS, CDR2 YFSETQ. The CDR3 length is 16 residues. V shed 4 bases, J shed 4 bases, and the junction held 7 bases outside the gene matches. In DNA form, the CDR3 reads TGCGCCAGCAGCCCCCTGACTAGCGGGAGTGCAGATACGCAGTATTTT. Residues: CASSPLTSGSADTQYF.

This chain uses TRBV28 with TRBJ1-2; D is unresolved. The V and J ends lost 3 bases and 4 bases respectively, with 9 bases between them. Germline V gives CDR1 MDHEN, CDR2 SYDVKM. There are 13 residues in the CDR3. Here the CDR3 DNA reads TGTGCCAGCAGTTTGAGGTCGGTCTATGGCTACACCTTC. Translating gives CASSLRSVYGYTF.

The rearrangement links TRBV15 to TRBJ1-2, with TRBD1 identical over 9 bases. The CDR3 totals 15 residues. Per the germline V gene, CDR1 is LNHNV and CDR2 is YYDKDF (reference sequence). The V segment lost 5 bases and the J segment 0 bases; nucleotides outside the gene matches: 4. This CDR3 is CATSGQGTANYGYTF. CDR3 sequence (DNA): TGTGCCACCAGCGGACAGGGGACGGCTAACTATGGCTACACCTTC. Filled out from reference TRBV15 and TRBJ1-2, the complete variable domain reads DAMVIQNPRYQVTQFGKPVTLSCSQTLNHNVMYWYQQKSSQAPKLLFHYYDKDFNNEADTPDNFQSRRPNTSFCFLDIRSPGLGDTAMYLCATSGQGTANYGYTFGSGTRLTVV.

CDR3 bases: TGCGCCAGCAGCCTCCTCCTAGAGGGAGAAGAGACCCAGTACTTC. Encoded protein: CASSLLLEGEETQYF. The gene calls are TRBV4-3 and TRBJ2-5; perhaps TRBD2 as D (5 bases). Germline loops: CDR1 LGHNA, CDR2 YSLEER. This CDR3 contains 15 residues. Trimming removed 4 bases from V and 3 bases from J, with 15 bases in between.

This clone was detected once. The chain uses TRBV4-3 and TRBJ1-1; D is possibly TRBD1 (5 bases). The germline V gene encodes CDR1 LGHNA and CDR2 YSLEER. Trimming pared 2 bases from V and 5 bases from J, leaving 15 bases between. The CDR3 contains 15 residues. The CDR3 region is CASSQLGQGGTEAFF. CDR3 sequence (DNA): TGCGCCAGCAGCCAATTGGGTCAGGGAGGAACTGAAGCTTTCTTT.

This rearrangement joins TRBV9 to TRBJ2-1; no clear D. The CDR3 covers 14 residues. V was shortened by 1 base and J by 7 bases, with 12 bases between the two germline ends. Germline-derived CDR1 and CDR2 are SGDLS and YYNGEE. CDR3 bases: TGTGCCAGCAGCGTACGGTCGTACGAAAATGAGCAGTTCTTC. Translated: CASSVRSYENEQFF. Variable domain in full (rest from reference TRBV9 and TRBJ2-1): DSGVTQTPKHLITATGQRVTLRCSPRSGDLSVYWYQQSLDQGLQFLIQYYNGEERAKGNILERFSAQQFPDLHSELNLSSLELGDSALYFCASSVRSYENEQFFGPGTRLTVL.

The count of this clone is one. V and J are TRBV9 and TRBJ2-3, with D hard to call. This CDR3 has 18 amino acids. The germline CDR1 and CDR2 sequences are SGDLS and YYNGEE. Trimming took 0 bases from V and 3 from J, leaving 20 bases between them. In DNA, the CDR3 is TGTGCCAGCAGCGTAGAAGCCTACTTAGTGAGCAGGACAGATACGCAGTATTTT. Its protein is CASSVEAYLVSRTDTQYF. Looking up the rest from reference TRBV9 and TRBJ2-3 gives the full variable domain: DSGVTQTPKHLITATGQRVTLRCSPRSGDLSVYWYQQSLDQGLQFLIQYYNGEERAKGNILERFSAQQFPDLHSELNLSSLELGDSALYFCASSVEAYLVSRTDTQYFGPGTRLTVL.

This chain joins TRBV28 and TRBJ2-7; D is possibly TRBD1 (5 bases). CDR1 is MDHEN and CDR2 is SYDVKM in the germline V gene. CDR3 size: 16 residues. V lost 4 bases and J lost 0, with 16 bases in between. The CDR3 DNA reads TGTGCCAGCAGTTCACTACTCCGGCAGGGCTCCTACGAGCAGTACTTC. This translates into CASSSLLRQGSYEQYF.